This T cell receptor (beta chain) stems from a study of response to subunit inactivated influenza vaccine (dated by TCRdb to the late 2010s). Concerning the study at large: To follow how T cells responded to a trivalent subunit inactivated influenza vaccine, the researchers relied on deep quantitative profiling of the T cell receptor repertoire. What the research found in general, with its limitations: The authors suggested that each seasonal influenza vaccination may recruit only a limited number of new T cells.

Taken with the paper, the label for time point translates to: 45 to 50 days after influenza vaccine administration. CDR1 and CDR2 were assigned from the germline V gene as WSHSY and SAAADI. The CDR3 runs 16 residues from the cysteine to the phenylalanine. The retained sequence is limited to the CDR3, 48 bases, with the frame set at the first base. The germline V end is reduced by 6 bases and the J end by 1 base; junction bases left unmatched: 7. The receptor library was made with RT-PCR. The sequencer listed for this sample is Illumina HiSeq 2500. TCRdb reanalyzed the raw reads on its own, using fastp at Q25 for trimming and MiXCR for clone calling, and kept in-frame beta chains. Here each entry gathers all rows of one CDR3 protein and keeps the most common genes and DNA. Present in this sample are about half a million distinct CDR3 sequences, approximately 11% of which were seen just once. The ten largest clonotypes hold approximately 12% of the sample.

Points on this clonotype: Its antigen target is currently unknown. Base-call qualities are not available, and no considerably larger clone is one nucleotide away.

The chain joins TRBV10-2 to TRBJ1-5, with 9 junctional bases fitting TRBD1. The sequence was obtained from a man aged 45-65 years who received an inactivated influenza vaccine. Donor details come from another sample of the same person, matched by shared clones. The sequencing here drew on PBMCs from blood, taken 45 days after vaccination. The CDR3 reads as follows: CASSPLGTGSNQPQHF. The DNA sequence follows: TGCGCCAGCAGCCCACTCGGGACAGGGAGCAATCAGCCCCAGCATTTT.